This TCR beta chain was recovered during a study of T cells in Graves' hyperthyroidism and ophthalmopathy. This clonotype was seen more than once but under ten times. The antigen remains unidentified. Findings and caveats of the study: By a 13 V-J model, ophthalmopathy was set apart from stable hyperthyroidism.

V lost 6 bases, J lost 7 bases, and 13 bases lay in between. The CDR3 loop spans 12 amino acids. In germline, CDR1 is DFQATT, CDR2 SNEGSKA (reference sequence). RNA transcripts provided the source from which TCR beta CDR3 regions were amplified. When the TCR CDR3 underwent first-round RT-PCR, the HTBI primer set was used. Each CDR3 protein gets one entry after TCRdb re-called the multiplex PCR reads with MiXCR. There are 750,000 to 950,000 distinct CDR3 sequences in the sample; about 38% occur only once, and 7% to 10% lies in the top ten. This sequence was found in a man between 18 and 35 years old with Graves' hyperthyroidism. V gene TRBV20-1 combines with J gene TRBJ1-5; D not resolved. The sample taken for sequencing was blood. In DNA, the CDR3 is TGCAGTGCGAAAGGACCTACCCAGCCCCAGCATTTT. The encoded protein is CSAKGPTQPQHF.